This T cell receptor (beta chain) originates from a study of CD8 T cells in Susac syndrome (dated by TCRdb to between 2018 and 2020). About the study as a whole: The study used repertoire sequencing to test whether antigen drove CD8+ T cell activation and differentiation in Susac syndrome. Study-wide conclusions, independent of this receptor: The number of individuals in the TCR sequencing and HLA analysis was recognized as being relatively small.

Peripheral blood CD8+ and CD4+ T cells from healthy donors, Susac syndrome patients and multiple sclerosis patients were profiled by high-throughput TCR beta sequencing. The multiple sclerosis controls were treatment-naive patients whose relapsing-remitting disease, either stable or active, fulfilled the revised McDonald criteria. CD8+ TEMRA cells were enriched by FACS, while bulk CD8+ and CD4+ T cells were purified by magnetic negative isolation. Blood was drawn into EDTA tubes, processed within 24 hours, and PBMCs were isolated by density gradient centrifugation. PBMCs intended for TCR sequencing were frozen in liquid nitrogen and were later thawed in a 37 degrees C water bath. Purity of sorted or isolated CD4+, CD8+ and CD8+ TEMRA cells was at least 90%. Concerning this clonotype: Its antigen target is currently unknown. Base qualities are not recorded, but no much larger clone differs from it by a single base.

The CDR3 has 13 amino acids, counting the end cysteine and phenylalanine. The sequence is cut down to CDR3 DNA, 39 bases in frame from base 1. Looking up the germline V gene yields CDR1 SGHAT and CDR2 FQNNGV. Relative to germline, V is 0 bases shorter and J is 6 bases shorter, with 9 bases between their ends. RNA was extracted using the RNeasy kit, and roughly 0.5 to 1 ug of the RNA was reverse transcribed with random hexamers. The immunoSEQ multiplex PCR assay, which covers 54 Vbeta and 13 Jbeta segments, was used to amplify TCR beta CDR3 regions. PCR amplification bias was corrected by using a synthetic template baseline for primer optimization and computational correction. The authors' analysis ran thus. Only productive sequences were kept, with reads annotated to V, D and J genes according to IMGT and analyzed in immunoSEQ Analyzer. To calculate clonality, Shannon entropy was normalized by log2 of the number of productive unique sequences and then subtracted from one. For each patient and control, public and private clones were evaluated within the 100 most prevalent clones. Clones were defined as Susac-specific if absent from the healthy and MS cohorts, from under 1,200 published viral clones and from other ImmuneACCESS disease sequences. Starting from the raw public reads, TCRdb applied fastp trimming at Q25, assembled clones with MiXCR and retained in-frame beta chains. CDR3 protein duplicates are merged, each entry listing the most common genes and DNA. The V and J calls and clone size come from TCRdb's table, not from the authors' own analysis. The sample includes 300,000 or so distinct CDR3 sequences, with 92% observed a single time. Approximately 0.065% of the sample rests with the top ten.

The rearrangement combines TRBV11-2 with TRBJ2-7, with the D gene not clear enough to name. Input material: CD4+ T cells from PBMCs. This TCR was recovered from a human donor with multiple sclerosis. The CDR3 has the sequence CASSLDPVGEQYF. The DNA is TGTGCCAGCAGCTTAGACCCGGTCGGCGAGCAGTACTTC.